This TCR beta chain came from a study of blood T cell repertoires in COVID-19. Study-level information: Material from acute and convalescent COVID-19 was sourced from the United States, Italy and Spain. PBMCs, B-cell-depleted T cells, or T cells were the source of the cDNA or gDNA that made up the material.

Source study methods: Amplification of reference gene primers provided the estimated nucleated cell counts. TCRdb's copy holds only in-frame clones and misses some; the assay was immunoSEQ multiplex PCR. V and J calls and clone size are those listed in that table; D and trimming were worked out from the DNA. The sample carries roughly 230,000 clones, around 90% recorded once. This CDR3 is 13 amino acids long. The germline CDR1 and CDR2 sequences are SEHNR and FQNEAQ (reference sequence). Trimming stripped 3 bases from V and 8 bases from J, with 13 bases between. Patients at the Seattle site were enrolled during active infection and followed longitudinally.

The V and J genes are TRBV7-9 and TRBJ1-2; tentatively, D is TRBD1 (6 bases). Material: peripheral blood. This clonotype originated in a woman aged 55-75 years with COVID-19, enrolled during active disease. The CDR3 sequence is CASSFQGTGGYTF. The CDR3 DNA reads as TGTGCCAGCAGCTTTCAGGGGACGGGGGGCTACACCTTC.